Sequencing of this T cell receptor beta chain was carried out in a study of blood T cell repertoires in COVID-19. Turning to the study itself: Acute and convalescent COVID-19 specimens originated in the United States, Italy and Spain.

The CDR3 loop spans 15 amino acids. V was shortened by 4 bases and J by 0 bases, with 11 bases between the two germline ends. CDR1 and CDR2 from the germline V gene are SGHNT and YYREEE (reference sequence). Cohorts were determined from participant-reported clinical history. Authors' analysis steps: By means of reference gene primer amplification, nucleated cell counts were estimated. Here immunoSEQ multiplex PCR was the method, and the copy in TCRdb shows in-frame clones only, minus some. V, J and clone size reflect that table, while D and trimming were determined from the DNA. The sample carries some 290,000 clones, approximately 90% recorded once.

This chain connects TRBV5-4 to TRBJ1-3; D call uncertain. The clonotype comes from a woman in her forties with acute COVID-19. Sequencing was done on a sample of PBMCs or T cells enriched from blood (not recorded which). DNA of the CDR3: TGTGCCAGCAGCCACGCGGGAGACTCTGGAAACACCATATATTTT. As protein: CASSHAGDSGNTIYF.